The 10 T cell receptor beta chains below come from one sample, sequenced in a study of T-cell reconstitution after alpha-beta-depleted transplantation in children. Researchers prepared the TCRbeta library using unique molecular identifiers, the study reports. TCRdb independently ran MiXCR on the PCR reads; one entry per CDR3 protein. The table records 250,000 to 300,000 distinct CDR3 sequences, 10% of them present only once. Sequenced material: PBMCs, taken before TCRalphabeta/CD19-depleted stem cell transplant. All receptors derive from a boy in the first two years of life with acute myeloid leukemia, due to receive a stem cell transplant.

The chain uses TRBV3-1 and TRBJ2-5; the D gene is possibly TRBD2 (6 bases). Trimming cost V 5 bases and J 2 bases, with 21 bases left between them. The CDR3 extends over 17 amino acids. Germline CDR1 is LGHDT and CDR2 is YNNKEL (reference sequence). CDR3 loop: CASSFTSRGLGQETQYF. The CDR3, as DNA: TGTGCCAGCAGCTTCACTTCCCGGGGACTCGGACAAGAGACCCAGTACTTC.

There are many counts of this clonotype. The chain has TRBV7-9 and TRBJ1-1; D uncertain. Germline V gives CDR1 SEHNR, CDR2 FQNEAQ (reference sequence). This CDR3 spans 14 amino acids. Trimming pared 3 bases from V and 1 base from J, leaving 9 bases between. As DNA, the CDR3 is TGTGCCAGCAGCTTTCAGACACAGAACACTGAAGCTTTCTTT. Protein sequence: CASSFQTQNTEAFF.

This clonotype occurred many times. The V gene is TRBV28, the J gene TRBJ2-7; TRBD2 matches at 7 bases. Trimming cost V 6 bases and J 2 bases; bases outside gene matches: 10. CDR3 length equals 15 residues. In germline, CDR1 is MDHEN, CDR2 SYDVKM. The CDR3 DNA reads as TGTGCCAGCAGGCCTACTAGCGCATCTACCTACGAGCAGTACTTC. Its protein is CASRPTSASTYEQYF.

V and J are TRBV10-3 and TRBJ2-7; possible D gene TRBD2, 7 bases. V was pared by 7 bases and J by 3 bases, with 19 bases between. Germline CDR1 is ENHRY and CDR2 is SYGVKD. The CDR3 consists of 15 residues. The DNA of the CDR3 is TGTGCCATCATGGGGGGGGCTAGTCTCGGCTACGAGCAGTACTTC. Its protein is CAIMGGASLGYEQYF.

There are many counts of this clonotype. The chain employs TRBV28 and TRBJ2-5; no clear D gene. The CDR3 has 15 residues. Trimming pared 7 bases from V and 1 base from J, leaving 16 bases between. Germline CDR1 MDHEN, CDR2 SYDVKM. CDR3 amino acids: CASNGQRAGQETQYF. CDR3 DNA: TGTGCCAGCAACGGCCAACGGGCAGGCCAAGAGACCCAGTACTTC.

The J gene is TRBJ2-3, the V gene TRBV7-8; TRBD1 agrees at 10 bases. The ends lost 2 bases at V and 1 base at J; junction bases unmatched: 9. Germline V lookup: CDR1 SGHVS, CDR2 FQNEAQ. The CDR3 length is 18 residues. CDR3 in DNA: TGTGCCAGCAGCTTAATCCTCGGACAGGGGGGAGGCACAGATACGCAGTATTTT. Amino acid sequence: CASSLILGQGGGTDTQYF.

This clonotype has at least ten counts. The genes are TRBV12-3 or TRBV12-4 and TRBJ2-7, with D hard to call. CDR3 length: 15 amino acids. Trimming cost V 6 bases and J 0 bases, with 15 bases left between them. CDR3 loop: CASSRAPQNSYEQYF. In DNA, the CDR3 is TGTGCCAGCAGCCGAGCACCACAAAACTCCTACGAGCAGTACTTC.

This clonotype was counted at least ten times. V gene TRBV12-3 or TRBV12-4 combines with J gene TRBJ1-5; perhaps TRBD1 as D (5 bases). The V gene lost 8 bases and the J gene lost 2 bases, with 13 bases spanning the gap. The CDR3 has 14 residues. The CDR3 region has the DNA TGTGCCAGCCTTCCAGCGGGGGGCAATCAGCCCCAGCATTTT. Its translation is CASLPAGGNQPQHF.

This clonotype was recorded many times. This chain uses TRBV11-2 with TRBJ2-7; 12 bases align to TRBD2. J lost 1 base, V lost 6 bases, and 4 bases had no gene match. This CDR3 region has 15 residues. Germline loops: CDR1 SGHAT, CDR2 FQNNGV. CDR3 nucleotides: TGTGCCAGCAGTACGACTAGCGGGGGTTCCTACGAGCAGTACTTC. It yields the protein CASSTTSGGSYEQYF.

This clonotype was recorded at least ten times. The rearrangement uses TRBV5-1 and TRBJ1-1, with TRBD1 as a possible D gene (6 bases). The CDR3 contains 15 residues. Germline V gives CDR1 SGHRS, CDR2 YFSETQ. V lost 4 bases, J lost 6 bases, and 19 bases lay in between. The CDR3 DNA follows: TGCGCCAGCAGCCCCGAGGGGGGGCAATCGGCTGAAGCTTTCTTT. Translation gives CASSPEGGQSAEAFF. Full variable domain (missing parts from reference TRBV5-1 and TRBJ1-1): KAGVTQTPRYLIKTRGQQVTLSCSPISGHRSVSWYQQTPGQGLQFLFEYFSETQRNKGNFPGRFSGRQFSNSRSEMNVSTLELGDSALYLCASSPEGGQSAEAFFGQGTRLTVV.